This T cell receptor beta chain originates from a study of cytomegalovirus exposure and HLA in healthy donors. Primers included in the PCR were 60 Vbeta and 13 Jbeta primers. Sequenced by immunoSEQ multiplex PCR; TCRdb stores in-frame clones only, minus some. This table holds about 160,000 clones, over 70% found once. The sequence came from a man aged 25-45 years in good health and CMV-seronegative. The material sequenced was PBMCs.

The CDR3 DNA reads TGTGCCAGCAGCGCAGCGGGAGGCCGAGGCAATGAGCAGTTCTTC. Residues: CASSAAGGRGNEQFF. The chain is built from TRBV9 and TRBJ2-1; the match to TRBD2 covers 9 bases. From germline, CDR1 is SGDLS and CDR2 YYNGEE. The CDR3 has 15 amino acids. With V trimmed by 3 bases and J by 6 bases, 7 bases remained unmatched.